This T cell receptor beta chain originates from a study of control samples from healthy donors and cancer patients. From germline, CDR1 is MNHEY and CDR2 SVGEGT. The CDR3 sequence is 15 residues long. V was trimmed by 0 bases and J by 2 bases, leaving 11 bases between them. TCRdb keeps only in-frame clones here, not all; method: immunoSEQ multiplex PCR. Altogether 100,000 to 150,000 clones are present, less than 90% being singletons, with the ten largest covering about 1.8%. The chain combines TRBV6-2 or TRBV6-3 with TRBJ2-7; D not certain. The receptor was isolated from a man aged 18-30 years in good health. Sequenced: blood. This CDR3 reads CASSYSMGAAYEQYF. The CDR3 DNA is TGTGCCAGCAGTTACTCGATGGGCGCAGCCTACGAGCAGTACTTC.